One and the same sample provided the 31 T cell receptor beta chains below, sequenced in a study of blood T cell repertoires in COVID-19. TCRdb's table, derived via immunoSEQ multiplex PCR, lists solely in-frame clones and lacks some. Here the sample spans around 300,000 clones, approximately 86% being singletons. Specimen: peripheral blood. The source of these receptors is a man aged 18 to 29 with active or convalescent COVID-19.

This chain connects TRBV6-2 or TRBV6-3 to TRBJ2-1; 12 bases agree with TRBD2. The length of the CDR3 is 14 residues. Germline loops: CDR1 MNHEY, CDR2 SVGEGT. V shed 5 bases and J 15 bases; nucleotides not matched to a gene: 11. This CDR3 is CASSNLLAGGFRFF. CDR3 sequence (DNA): TGTGCCAGCAGTAACCTACTAGCGGGGGGATTCAGGTTCTTC.

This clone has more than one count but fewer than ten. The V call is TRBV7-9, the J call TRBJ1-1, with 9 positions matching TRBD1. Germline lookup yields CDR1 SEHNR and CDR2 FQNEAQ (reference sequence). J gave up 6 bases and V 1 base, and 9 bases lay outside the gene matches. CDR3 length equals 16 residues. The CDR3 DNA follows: TGTGCCAGCAGCTTAGAGTGGGACAGGGATTCCCCTGAAGCTTTCTTT. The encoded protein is CASSLEWDRDSPEAFF. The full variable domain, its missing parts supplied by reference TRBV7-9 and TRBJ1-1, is DTGVSQNPRHKITKRGQNVTFRCDPISEHNRLYWYRQTLGQGPEFLTYFQNEAQLEKSRLLSDRFSAERPKGSFSTLEIQRTEQGDSAMYLCASSLEWDRDSPEAFFGQGTRLTVV.

CDR3 in amino acids: CASSLDGDRVQPQHF. The CDR3 nucleotides read TGCGCCAGCAGCTTGGATGGGGACAGGGTTCAGCCCCAGCATTTT. V and J are TRBV5-1 and TRBJ1-5, with TRBD1 identical over 9 bases. Per the germline V gene, CDR1 is SGHRS and CDR2 is YFSETQ. Losses at the gene ends were 0 bases for V and 6 bases for J; bases not matched to a gene: 4. The CDR3 spans 15 residues.

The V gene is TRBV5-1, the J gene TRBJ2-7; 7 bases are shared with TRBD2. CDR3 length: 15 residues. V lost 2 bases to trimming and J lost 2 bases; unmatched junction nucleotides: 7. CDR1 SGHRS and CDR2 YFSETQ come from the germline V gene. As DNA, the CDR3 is TGCGCCAGCAGCTTTTTGGGGAGCGGGACCTACGAGCAGTACTTC. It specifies CASSFLGSGTYEQYF.

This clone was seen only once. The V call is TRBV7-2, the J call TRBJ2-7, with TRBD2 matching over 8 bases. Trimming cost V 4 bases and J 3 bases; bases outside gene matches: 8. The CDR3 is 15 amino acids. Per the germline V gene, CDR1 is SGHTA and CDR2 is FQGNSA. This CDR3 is CASSSPAGGHYEQYF. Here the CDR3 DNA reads TGTGCCAGCAGCTCCCCTGCGGGGGGACACTACGAGCAGTACTTC.

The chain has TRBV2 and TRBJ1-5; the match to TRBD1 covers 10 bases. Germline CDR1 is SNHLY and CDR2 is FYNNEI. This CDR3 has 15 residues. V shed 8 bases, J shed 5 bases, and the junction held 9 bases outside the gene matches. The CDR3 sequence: CASGPGTGADQPQHF. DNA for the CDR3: TGTGCCAGCGGTCCCGGGACAGGGGCGGATCAGCCCCAGCATTTT.

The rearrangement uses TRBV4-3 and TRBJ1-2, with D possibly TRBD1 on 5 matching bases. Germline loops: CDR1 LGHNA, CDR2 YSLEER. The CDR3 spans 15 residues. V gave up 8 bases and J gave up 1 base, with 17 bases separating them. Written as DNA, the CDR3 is TGCGCCAGCGCTTTAGCCGTGACAGATAACTATGGCTACACCTTC. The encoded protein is CASALAVTDNYGYTF.

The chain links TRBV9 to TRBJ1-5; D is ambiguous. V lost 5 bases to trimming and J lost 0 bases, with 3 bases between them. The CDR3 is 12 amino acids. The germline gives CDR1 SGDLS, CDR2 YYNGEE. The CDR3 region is CASSHSNQPQHF. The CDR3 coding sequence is TGTGCCAGCAGTCATAGCAATCAGCCCCAGCATTTT.

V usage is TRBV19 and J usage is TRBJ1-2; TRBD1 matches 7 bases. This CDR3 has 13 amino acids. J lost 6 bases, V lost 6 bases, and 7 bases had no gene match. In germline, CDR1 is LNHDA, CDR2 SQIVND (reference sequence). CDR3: CASSPTGKNGYTF. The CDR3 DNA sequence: TGTGCCAGTAGCCCGACAGGGAAGAATGGCTACACCTTC.

The CDR3 loop reads CASSPAGLWRDGYTF. CDR3 DNA sequence: TGTGCCAGCTCACCCGCAGGTCTGTGGAGGGATGGCTACACCTTC. The chain carries TRBV18 and TRBJ1-2; D call uncertain. This CDR3 comprises 15 residues. The V gene lost 3 bases and the J gene lost 6 bases, with 17 bases spanning the gap. Germline V lookup: CDR1 KGHSH, CDR2 LQKENI.

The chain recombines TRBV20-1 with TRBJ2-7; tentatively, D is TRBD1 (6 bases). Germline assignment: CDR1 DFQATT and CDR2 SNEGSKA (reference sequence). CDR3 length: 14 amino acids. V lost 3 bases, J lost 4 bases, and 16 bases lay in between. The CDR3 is CSASRDTQKYEQYF. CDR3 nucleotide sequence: TGCAGTGCTAGTCGGGACACCCAGAAATACGAGCAGTACTTC.

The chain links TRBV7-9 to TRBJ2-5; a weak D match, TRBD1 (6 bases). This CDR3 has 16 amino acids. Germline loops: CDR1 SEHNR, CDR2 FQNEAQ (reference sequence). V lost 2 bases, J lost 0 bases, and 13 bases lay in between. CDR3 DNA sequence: TGTGCCAGCAGCTTAATGTGGGCAGGGGACCAAGAGACCCAGTACTTC. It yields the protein CASSLMWAGDQETQYF. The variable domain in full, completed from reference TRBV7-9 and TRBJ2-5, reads DTGVSQNPRHKITKRGQNVTFRCDPISEHNRLYWYRQTLGQGPEFLTYFQNEAQLEKSRLLSDRFSAERPKGSFSTLEIQRTEQGDSAMYLCASSLMWAGDQETQYFGPGTRLLVL.

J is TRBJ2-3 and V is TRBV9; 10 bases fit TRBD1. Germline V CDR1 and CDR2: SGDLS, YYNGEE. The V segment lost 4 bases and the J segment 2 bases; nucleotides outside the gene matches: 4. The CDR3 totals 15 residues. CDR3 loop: CASSPRQGATDTQYF. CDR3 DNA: TGTGCCAGCAGCCCCCGACAGGGGGCCACAGATACGCAGTATTTT.

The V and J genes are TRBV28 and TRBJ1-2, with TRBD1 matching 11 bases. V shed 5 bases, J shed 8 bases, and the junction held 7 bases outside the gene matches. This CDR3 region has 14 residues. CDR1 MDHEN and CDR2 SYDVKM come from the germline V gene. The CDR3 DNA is TGTGCCAGCAGTCCCGGCGGGACAGGGGGAGGCTACACCTTC. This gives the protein CASSPGGTGGGYTF.

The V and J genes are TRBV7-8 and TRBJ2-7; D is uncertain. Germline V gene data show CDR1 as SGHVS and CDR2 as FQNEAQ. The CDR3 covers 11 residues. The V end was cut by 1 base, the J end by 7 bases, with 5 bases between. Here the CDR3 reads CASSLVREQYF. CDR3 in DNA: TGTGCCAGCAGCTTAGTGAGGGAGCAGTACTTC.

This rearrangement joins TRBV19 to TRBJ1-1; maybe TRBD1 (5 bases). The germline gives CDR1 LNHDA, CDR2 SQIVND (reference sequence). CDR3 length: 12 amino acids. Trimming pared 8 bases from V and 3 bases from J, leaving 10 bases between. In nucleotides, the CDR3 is TGTGCCAGTGGGGAGGGGTACACTGAAGCTTTCTTT. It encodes CASGEGYTEAFF.

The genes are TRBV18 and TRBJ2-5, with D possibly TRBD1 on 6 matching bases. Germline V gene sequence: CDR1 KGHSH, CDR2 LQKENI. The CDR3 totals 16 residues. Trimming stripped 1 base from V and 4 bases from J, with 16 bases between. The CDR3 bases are TGTGCCAGCTCACCACAGCTGGCAGGGGTAGGAGAGACCCAGTACTTC. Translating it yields CASSPQLAGVGETQYF.

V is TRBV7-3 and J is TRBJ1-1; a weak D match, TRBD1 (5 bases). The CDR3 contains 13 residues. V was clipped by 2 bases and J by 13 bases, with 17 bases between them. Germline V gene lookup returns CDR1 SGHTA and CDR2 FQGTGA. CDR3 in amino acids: CASSLSAGKGVFF. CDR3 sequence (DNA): TGTGCCAGCAGCTTATCGGCAGGGAAGGGTGTTTTCTTT.

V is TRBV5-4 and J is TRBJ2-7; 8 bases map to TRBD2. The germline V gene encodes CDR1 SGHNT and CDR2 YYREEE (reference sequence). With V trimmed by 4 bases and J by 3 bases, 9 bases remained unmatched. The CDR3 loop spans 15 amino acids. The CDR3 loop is CASSEIGSGNYEQYF. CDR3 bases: TGTGCCAGCAGCGAAATCGGTAGCGGGAACTACGAGCAGTACTTC.

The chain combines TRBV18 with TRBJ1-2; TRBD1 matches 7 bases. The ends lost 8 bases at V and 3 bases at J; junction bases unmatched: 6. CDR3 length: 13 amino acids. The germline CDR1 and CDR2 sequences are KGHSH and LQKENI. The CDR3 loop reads CASAGDRDYGYTF. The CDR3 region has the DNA TGTGCCAGCGCAGGAGACAGGGACTATGGCTACACCTTC.

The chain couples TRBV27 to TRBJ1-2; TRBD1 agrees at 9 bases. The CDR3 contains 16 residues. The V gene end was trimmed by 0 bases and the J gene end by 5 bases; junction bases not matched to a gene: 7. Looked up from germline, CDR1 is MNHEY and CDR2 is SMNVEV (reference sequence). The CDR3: CASSLSIQGARYGYTF. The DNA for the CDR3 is TGTGCCAGCAGTTTATCTATACAGGGGGCCAGGTATGGCTACACCTTC.

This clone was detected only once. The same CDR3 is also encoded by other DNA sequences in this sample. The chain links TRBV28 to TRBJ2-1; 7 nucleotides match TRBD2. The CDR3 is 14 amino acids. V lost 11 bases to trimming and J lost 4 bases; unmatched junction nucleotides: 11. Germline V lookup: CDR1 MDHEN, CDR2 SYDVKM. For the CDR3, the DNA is TGTGCCGGGGGTGCGGGGCGGGGGTACAATGAGCAGTTCTTC. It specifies CAGGAGRGYNEQFF.

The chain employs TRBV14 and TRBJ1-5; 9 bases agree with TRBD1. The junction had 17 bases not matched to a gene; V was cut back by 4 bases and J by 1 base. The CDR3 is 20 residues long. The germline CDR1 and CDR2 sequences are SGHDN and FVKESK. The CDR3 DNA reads TGTGCCAGCAGCCGCGGACAGGGGCGAAAAACCCTAGTAAGCAATCAGCCCCAGCATTTT. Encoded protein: CASSRGQGRKTLVSNQPQHF.

The DNA of the CDR3 is TGCGCCAGCAGCCCCAATGGCCCGGGGGGGGTCAACACCGGGGAGCTGTTTTTT. Translated, it gives CASSPNGPGGVNTGELFF. The chain links TRBV4-1 to TRBJ2-2; 8 bases are a match to TRBD2. Losses at the gene ends were 4 bases for V and 2 bases for J; bases not matched to a gene: 12. This CDR3 has 18 amino acids. CDR1 and CDR2 (germline): MGHRA, YSYEKL.

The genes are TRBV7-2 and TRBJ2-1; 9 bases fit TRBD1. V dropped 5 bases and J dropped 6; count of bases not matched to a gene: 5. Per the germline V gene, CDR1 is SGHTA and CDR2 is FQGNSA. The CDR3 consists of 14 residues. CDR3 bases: TGTGCCAGCAGCCCCAAGACAGGGGGCAATGAGCAGTTCTTC. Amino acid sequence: CASSPKTGGNEQFF.

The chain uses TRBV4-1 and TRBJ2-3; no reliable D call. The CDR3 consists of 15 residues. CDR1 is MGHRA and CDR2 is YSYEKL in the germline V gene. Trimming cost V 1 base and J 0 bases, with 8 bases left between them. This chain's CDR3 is CASSQGASSTDTQYF. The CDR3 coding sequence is TGCGCCAGCAGCCAAGGGGCCAGCAGCACAGATACGCAGTATTTT.

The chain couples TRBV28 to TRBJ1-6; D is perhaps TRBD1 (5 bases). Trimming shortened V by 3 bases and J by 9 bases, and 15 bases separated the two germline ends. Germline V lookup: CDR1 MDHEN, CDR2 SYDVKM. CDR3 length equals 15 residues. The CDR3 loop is CASSLVRGFISPLHF. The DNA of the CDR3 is TGTGCCAGCAGTTTGGTACGGGGGTTTATTTCACCCCTCCACTTT.

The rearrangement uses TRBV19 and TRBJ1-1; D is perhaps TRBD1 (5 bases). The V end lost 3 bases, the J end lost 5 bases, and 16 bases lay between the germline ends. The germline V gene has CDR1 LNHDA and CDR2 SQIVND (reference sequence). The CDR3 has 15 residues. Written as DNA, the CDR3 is TGTGCCAGTAGTATCAGGGAGGAAAGGGGAACTGAAGCTTTCTTT. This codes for CASSIREERGTEAFF. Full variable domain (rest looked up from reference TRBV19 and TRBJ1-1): DGGITQSPKYLFRKEGQNVTLSCEQNLNHDAMYWYRQDPGQGLRLIYYSQIVNDFQKGDIAEGYSVSREKKESFPLTVTSAQKNPTAFYLCASSIREERGTEAFFGQGTRLTVV.

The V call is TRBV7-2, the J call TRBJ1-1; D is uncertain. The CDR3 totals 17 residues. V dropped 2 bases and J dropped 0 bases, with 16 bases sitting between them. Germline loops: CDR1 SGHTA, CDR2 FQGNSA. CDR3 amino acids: CASSLRKQPLMNTEAFF. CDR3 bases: TGTGCCAGCAGCTTAAGAAAACAGCCACTCATGAACACTGAAGCTTTCTTT.

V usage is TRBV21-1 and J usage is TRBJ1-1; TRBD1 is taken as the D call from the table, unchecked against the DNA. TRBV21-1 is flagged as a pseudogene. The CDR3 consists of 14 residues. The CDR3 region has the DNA TGTGCCAGCAGCGATAAGACAGGGGGCGCGTCTGCTTTCTTT. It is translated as CASSDKTGGASAFF.

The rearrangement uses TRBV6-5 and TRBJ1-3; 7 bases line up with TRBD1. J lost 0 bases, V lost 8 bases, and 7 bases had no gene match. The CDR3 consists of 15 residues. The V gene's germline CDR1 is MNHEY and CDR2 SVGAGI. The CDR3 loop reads CASLDRYSSGNTIYF. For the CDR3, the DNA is TGTGCCAGCTTGGACAGGTACAGCTCTGGAAACACCATATATTTT.